A single sample is the source of the 11 T cell receptor beta chains below, sequenced in a study of T cell responses to AZD1222 COVID-19 vaccine. The assay was immunoSEQ multiplex PCR, and TCRdb's table has in-frame clones only and misses some. The sample yields about 94,000 clones, roughly 89% seen once. The input for sequencing was peripheral blood, taken on day 0 of AZD1222 vaccination. All receptors come from an adult in good health.

The chain couples TRBV19 to TRBJ1-1; 7 nucleotides line up with TRBD1. There are 13 residues in the CDR3. CDR1 is LNHDA and CDR2 is SQIVND in the germline V gene (reference sequence). V was clipped by 7 bases and J by 1 base; unmatched bases: 3. The CDR3 nucleotides are TGTGCCAGTAAATACAGGGGGAACACTGAAGCTTTCTTT. Its translation is CASKYRGNTEAFF.

The V and J genes are TRBV25-1 and TRBJ2-7, with 14 bases identical to TRBD2. The CDR3 consists of 16 residues. V was pared by 4 bases and J by 4 bases, with 6 bases of the junction left unmatched. Per germline, CDR1 MGHDK and CDR2 SYGVNS. As DNA, the CDR3 is TGTGCCAGCAGTGTCCTCGGACTAGCGGGGGGTTACGAGCAGTACTTC. This translates into CASSVLGLAGGYEQYF.

This clone was found once. This chain uses TRBV29-1 with TRBJ1-4; D is perhaps TRBD1 (6 bases). The CDR3 runs 12 residues. Germline assignment: CDR1 SQVTM and CDR2 ANQGSEA. The V end was cut by 7 bases, the J end by 5 bases, with 11 bases between. DNA of the CDR3: TGCAGCGGCCGGGGGCAGAATGAAAAACTGTTTTTT. Protein product: CSGRGQNEKLFF.

The chain is built from TRBV9 and TRBJ1-2; the D is unclear. This CDR3 has 15 residues. The V end was cut by 2 bases, the J end by 4 bases, with 15 bases between. CDR1 is SGDLS, CDR2 YYNGEE, per germline. The CDR3 spells CASSVEQGEIYGYTF. CDR3 DNA: TGTGCCAGCAGCGTCGAACAAGGAGAGATCTATGGCTACACCTTC.

This clone was picked up one time. J is TRBJ1-2 and V is TRBV11-2, with D perhaps matching TRBD1 (6 bases). The CDR3 has 14 amino acids. Trimming left V 1 base short and J 4 bases short, with 10 bases between. Germline V CDR1 and CDR2: SGHAT, FQNNGV. The CDR3 protein is CASSLGDRIYGYTF. The CDR3 nucleotides are TGTGCCAGCAGCTTAGGAGACAGGATCTATGGCTACACCTTC.

The rearrangement links TRBV5-4 to TRBJ2-5; D perhaps matches TRBD2 (5 bases). The CDR3 sequence is 16 residues long. Germline V gene lookup returns CDR1 SGHNT and CDR2 YYREEE (reference sequence). Trimming removed 0 bases at V and 2 bases at J, with 14 bases between. CDR3 residues: CASSLAVGNIQETQYF. As DNA, the CDR3 is TGTGCCAGCAGCTTGGCAGTCGGGAATATACAAGAGACCCAGTACTTC.

The rearrangement links TRBV6-5 to TRBJ1-2, with D perhaps TRBD1 (6 bases). Germline lookup yields CDR1 MNHEY and CDR2 SVGAGI. The ends were cut back, 2 bases at V and 4 bases at J, with 14 bases in the middle. The CDR3 covers 15 residues. The CDR3 sequence is CASSYTRGPGYGYTF. CDR3 nucleotide sequence: TGTGCCAGCAGTTACACCAGGGGACCGGGCTATGGCTACACCTTC.

The chain links TRBV6-5 to TRBJ1-1; D uncertain. The CDR3 is made up of 16 amino acids. CDR1 is MNHEY, CDR2 SVGAGI, per germline. Trimming pared 0 bases from V and 2 bases from J, leaving 13 bases between. CDR3 amino acids: CASSYSIPGLNTEAFF. The CDR3 nucleotides are TGTGCCAGCAGTTACTCGATTCCAGGCTTAAACACTGAAGCTTTCTTT.

V is TRBV7-2 and J is TRBJ2-1; D is unclear. The CDR3 loop spans 13 amino acids. Between the trimmed V and J ends, which lost 2 bases and 6 bases, there was a span of 8 bases. The germline CDR1 and CDR2 sequences are SGHTA and FQGNSA. The CDR3 sequence is CASSLRAVNEQFF. The CDR3 DNA reads as TGTGCCAGCAGCTTAAGGGCGGTCAATGAGCAGTTCTTC. The entire variable domain, with the rest obtained from reference TRBV7-2 and TRBJ2-1, is as follows: GAGVSQSPSNKVTEKGKDVELRCDPISGHTALYWYRQSLGQGLEFLIYFQGNSAPDKSGLPSDRFSAERTGGSVSTLTIQRTQQEDSAVYLCASSLRAVNEQFFGPGTRLTVL.

The rearrangement links TRBV19 to TRBJ1-2; possible D gene TRBD1, 5 bases. Germline lookup yields CDR1 LNHDA and CDR2 SQIVND (reference sequence). This CDR3 spans 15 amino acids. Trimming cost V 3 bases and J 3 bases, with 14 bases left between them. This CDR3 reads CASSILSGADYGYTF. Here the CDR3 DNA reads TGTGCCAGTAGTATCCTGTCCGGGGCGGACTATGGCTACACCTTC.

This clone was counted once. The rearrangement joins TRBV18 to TRBJ2-7; 8 bases align to TRBD2. Germline trimming cut 1 base from V and 6 bases from J; bases unmatched to any gene: 11. The length of the CDR3 is 16 residues. From germline, CDR1 is KGHSH and CDR2 LQKENI. Written as DNA, the CDR3 is TGTGCCAGCTCACCACGGGGTAAAAGCGGGGGAATCGAGCAGTACTTC. This codes for CASSPRGKSGGIEQYF.